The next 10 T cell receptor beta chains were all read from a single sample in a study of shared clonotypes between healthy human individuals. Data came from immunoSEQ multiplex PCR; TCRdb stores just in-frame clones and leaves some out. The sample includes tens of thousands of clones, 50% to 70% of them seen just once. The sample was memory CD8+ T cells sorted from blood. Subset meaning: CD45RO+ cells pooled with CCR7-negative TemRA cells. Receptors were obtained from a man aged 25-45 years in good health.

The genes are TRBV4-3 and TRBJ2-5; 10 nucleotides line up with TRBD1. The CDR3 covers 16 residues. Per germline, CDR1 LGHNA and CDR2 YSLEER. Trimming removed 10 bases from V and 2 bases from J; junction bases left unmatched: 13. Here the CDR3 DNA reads TGCGCCATTGAACGGGGTGGGACAGGGGTTCAAGAGACCCAGTACTTC. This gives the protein CAIERGGTGVQETQYF.

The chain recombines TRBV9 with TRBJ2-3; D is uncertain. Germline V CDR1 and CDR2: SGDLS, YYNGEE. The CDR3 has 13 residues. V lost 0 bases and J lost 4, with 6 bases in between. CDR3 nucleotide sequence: TGTGCCAGCAGCGTAGCCCTCTCAGATACGCAGTATTTT. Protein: CASSVALSDTQYF.

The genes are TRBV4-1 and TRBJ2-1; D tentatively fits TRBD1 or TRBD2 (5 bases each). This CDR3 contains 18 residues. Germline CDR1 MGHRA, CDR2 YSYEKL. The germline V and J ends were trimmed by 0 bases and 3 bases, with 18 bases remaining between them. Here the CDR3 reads CASSQDLSGSGGYNEQFF. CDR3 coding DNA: TGCGCCAGCAGCCAAGATCTTTCAGGGAGCGGCGGCTACAATGAGCAGTTCTTC.

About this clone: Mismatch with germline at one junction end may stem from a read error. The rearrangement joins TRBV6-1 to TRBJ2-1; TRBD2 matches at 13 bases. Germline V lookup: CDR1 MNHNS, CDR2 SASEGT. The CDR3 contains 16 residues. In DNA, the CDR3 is TGTGCCAGCAGCGAAGAACTAGCGGGAGGGGGCAATGAGCAGTTCTTC. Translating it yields CASSEELAGGGNEQFF.

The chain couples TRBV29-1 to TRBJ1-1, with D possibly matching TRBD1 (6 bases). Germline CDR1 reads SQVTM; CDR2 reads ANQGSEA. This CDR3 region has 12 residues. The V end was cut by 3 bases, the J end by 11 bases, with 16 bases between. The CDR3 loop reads CSVDQGSMVAFF. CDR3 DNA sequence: TGCAGCGTTGACCAGGGGAGCATGGTCGCTTTCTTT.

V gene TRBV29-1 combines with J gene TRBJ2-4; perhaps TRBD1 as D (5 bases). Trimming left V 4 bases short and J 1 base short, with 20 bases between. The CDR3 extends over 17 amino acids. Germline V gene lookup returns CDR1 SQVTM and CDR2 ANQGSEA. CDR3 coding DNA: TGCAGCGTTGTTTCGGGTGGGGTAGGGGTGGCCAAAAACATTCAGTACTTC. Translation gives CSVVSGGVGVAKNIQYF.

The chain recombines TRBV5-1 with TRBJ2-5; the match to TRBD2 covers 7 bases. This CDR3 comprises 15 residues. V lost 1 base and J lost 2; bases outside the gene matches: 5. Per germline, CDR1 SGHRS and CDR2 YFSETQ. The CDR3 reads CASSLISGPQETQYF. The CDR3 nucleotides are TGCGCCAGCAGCTTGATTAGCGGGCCACAAGAGACCCAGTACTTC.

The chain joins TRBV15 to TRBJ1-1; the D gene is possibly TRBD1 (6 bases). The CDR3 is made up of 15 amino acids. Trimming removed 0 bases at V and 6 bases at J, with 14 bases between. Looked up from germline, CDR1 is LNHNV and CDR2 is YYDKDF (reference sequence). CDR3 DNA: TGTGCCACCAGCAGAGAAGGTTGGGGGGCGGCTGAAGCTTTCTTT. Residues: CATSREGWGAAEAFF.

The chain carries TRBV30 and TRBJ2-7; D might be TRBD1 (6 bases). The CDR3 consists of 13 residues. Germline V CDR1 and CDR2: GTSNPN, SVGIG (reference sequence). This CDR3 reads CAGRPGESYEQYF. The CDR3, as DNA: TGTGCTGGCCGGCCAGGGGAATCCTACGAGCAGTACTTC.

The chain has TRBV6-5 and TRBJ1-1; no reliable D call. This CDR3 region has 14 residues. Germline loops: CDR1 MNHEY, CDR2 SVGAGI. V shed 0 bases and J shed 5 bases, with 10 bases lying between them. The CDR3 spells CASSYSLAGTEAFF. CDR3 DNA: TGTGCCAGCAGTTACTCTCTAGCCGGGACTGAAGCTTTCTTT.